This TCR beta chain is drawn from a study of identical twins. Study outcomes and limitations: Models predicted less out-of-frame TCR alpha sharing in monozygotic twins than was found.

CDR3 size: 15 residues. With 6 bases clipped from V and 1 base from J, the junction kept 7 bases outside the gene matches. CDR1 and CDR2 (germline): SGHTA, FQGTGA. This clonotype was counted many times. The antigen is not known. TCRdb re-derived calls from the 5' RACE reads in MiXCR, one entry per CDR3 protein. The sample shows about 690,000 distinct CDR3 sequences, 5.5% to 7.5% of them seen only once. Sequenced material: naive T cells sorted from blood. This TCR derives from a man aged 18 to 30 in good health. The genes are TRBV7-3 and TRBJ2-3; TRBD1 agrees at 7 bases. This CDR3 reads CASSLGTVGTDTQYF. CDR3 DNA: TGTGCCAGCAGTCTCGGGACAGTTGGCACAGATACGCAGTATTTT.